Listed below are T cell receptor beta chains from one sample, sequenced in a study of CD8 T cells in ankylosing spondylitis. TCRdb processed the 5' RACE reads anew with MiXCR; each CDR3 protein has one entry. The sample carries fewer than 250,000 distinct CDR3 sequences, about 11% recorded once. The material sequenced was blood, either unsorted or a sorted T cell fraction (not recorded which). The receptors come from a male donor with ankylosing spondylitis or in good health (not recorded which). Both conserved end residues are part of each CDR3. Fields, in order: J gene, V gene, clone size, D gene, CDR3 protein, CDR3 DNA. A D gene is named only where the DNA matches it firmly. Size values are once, few and many counts, or a class for expanded clones, and some rows have none.

TRBJ1-5 TRBV5-1 - - CASSLSSGIDQPQHF TGCGCCAGCAGCTTGTCATCAGGGATTGATCAGCCCCAGCATTTT
TRBJ1-2 TRBV27 many - CASSLFAGKDGYTF TGTGCCAGCAGTTTATTTGCGGGGAAGGACGGCTACACCTTC
TRBJ1-1 TRBV6-1 many TRBD1 CASPPSRDRGIGTEAFF TGTGCCAGCCCCCCGTCTAGGGACAGGGGAATAGGCACTGAAGCTTTCTTT
TRBJ2-7 TRBV7-9 many TRBD1 CASSLPGQGASYEQYF TGTGCCAGCAGCTTACCAGGACAGGGGGCTTCCTACGAGCAGTACTTC
TRBJ2-7 TRBV12-3/TRBV12-4 many TRBD2 CASSLPGLGTSRDYEQYF TGTGCCAGCAGTCTCCCGGGACTAGGAACCTCCCGCGACTACGAGCAGTACTTC
TRBJ1-4 TRBV7-2 many - CASSLLPTNEKLFF TGTGCCAGCAGCCTCCTGCCTACTAATGAAAAACTGTTTTTT
TRBJ2-7 TRBV6-2/TRBV6-3 many - CASRSTGRDEQYF TGTGCCAGCAGGTCCACAGGGAGAGATGAGCAGTACTTC
TRBJ2-7 TRBV21-1 - - CASSKWGGEQYF TGTGCCAGCAGCAAATGGGGGGGCGAGCAGTACTTC
TRBJ1-4 TRBV7-9 many TRBD1 CASSFGTGDEKLFF TGTGCCAGCAGCTTTGGGACAGGGGATGAAAAACTGTTTTTT
TRBJ1-4 TRBV20-1 - TRBD1 CSARLQGEGEKLFF TGCAGTGCTAGACTCCAGGGGGAAGGCGAAAAACTGTTTTTT
TRBJ2-7 TRBV5-1 few - CASSLGWPQMAYEQYF TGCGCCAGCAGCTTGGGTTGGCCCCAGATGGCCTACGAGCAGTACTTC
TRBJ1-6 TRBV7-8 - - CASSLVLGNLHF TGTGCCAGCAGCTTAGTCTTGGGAAACCTCCACTTT
TRBJ2-1 TRBV12-3/TRBV12-4 many TRBD2 CASSLWRGEHNEQFF TGTGCCAGCAGTTTATGGCGGGGGGAACACAATGAGCAGTTCTTC
TRBJ2-4 TRBV20-1 many TRBD1 CSGQGGLENIQYF TGCAGCGGACAGGGAGGATTAGAGAACATTCAGTACTTC
TRBJ2-3 TRBV9 - - CASSVASSDTQYF TGTGCCAGCAGCGTAGCTAGCTCAGATACGCAGTATTTT
TRBJ2-2 TRBV12-3/TRBV12-4 many - CASSVGGRHTGELFF TGTGCCAGCAGCGTGGGGGGGCGTCACACCGGGGAGCTGTTTTTT
TRBJ2-1 TRBV29-1 once TRBD1 CSVNAQGNEQFF TGCAGCGTGAATGCACAGGGGAATGAGCAGTTCTTC
TRBJ1-2 TRBV18 few - CASSPEGGTSYGYTF TGTGCCAGCTCACCAGAGGGAGGTACGAGCTATGGCTACACCTTC
TRBJ2-7 TRBV2 many - CASKGGDEQYF TGTGCCAGCAAAGGGGGGGACGAGCAGTACTTC
TRBJ2-1 TRBV4-1 - TRBD2 CASGIWSGGNYNEQFF TGCGCCAGCGGAATATGGAGCGGGGGGAATTACAATGAGCAGTTCTTC